One sample yielded the 21 T cell receptor beta chains listed below, sequenced in a study of blood T cells in healthy people across ages. Primers used in a second PCR of roughly 7 to 12 cycles were a sample-barcoded 5' primer and a J-beta primer mix. TCRdb redid the calling of the 5' RACE reads with MiXCR, one entry per CDR3 protein. Of approximately 880,000 distinct CDR3 sequences in the sample, about 48% were seen once. The sequencing input was blood. The receptor source for this set is a man younger than 40 in good health.

The genes are TRBV7-2 and TRBJ2-1; perhaps TRBD2 as D (5 bases). Deletions cut 6 bases from V and 6 bases from J, with 21 bases between. This CDR3 has 16 residues. Germline V lookup: CDR1 SGHTA, CDR2 FQGNSA. CDR3 loop: CASSLFPRASANEQFF. DNA for the CDR3: TGTGCCAGCAGTCTTTTTCCGAGGGCCAGTGCCAATGAGCAGTTCTTC.

This chain connects TRBV4-1 to TRBJ2-7, with a possible D match to TRBD1 (6 bases). Trimming took 5 bases from V and 5 from J, leaving 13 bases between them. Germline CDR1 and CDR2: MGHRA and YSYEKL. The CDR3 covers 13 residues. CDR3 bases: TGCGCCAGCAGCTTTACAGGGCTCGACGAGCAGTACTTC. It codes for CASSFTGLDEQYF.

This clonotype was seen more than once but under ten times. The rearrangement joins TRBV9 to TRBJ1-2; the match to TRBD1 covers 8 bases. V lost 2 bases, J lost 1 base, and 10 bases stayed unmatched. Germline V gene lookup returns CDR1 SGDLS and CDR2 YYNGEE. This CDR3 region has 17 residues. As DNA, the CDR3 is TGTGCCAGCAGCGTTGGGACAGGCCCTCCCCTTAACTATGGCTACACCTTC. It yields the protein CASSVGTGPPLNYGYTF.

V usage is TRBV11-2 and J usage is TRBJ2-7, with 7 positions matching TRBD1. The end of the DNA fits TRBJ2-4 better, so the J call may be wrong. The CDR3 spans 14 residues. Per the germline V gene, CDR1 is SGHAT and CDR2 is FQNNGV. The CDR3 DNA reads as TGTGCCAGCAGCCCGCTGACAGGGTCCAACATTCAGTACTTC. Translation gives CASSPLTGSNIQYF.

The rearrangement uses TRBV5-1 and TRBJ2-7, with D uncertain. V was pared by 0 bases and J by 0 bases, with 10 bases between. The CDR3 contains 15 residues. The V gene's germline CDR1 is SGHRS and CDR2 YFSETQ. CDR3 DNA sequence: TGCGCCAGCAGCTTGGATCCGCTTAGCTCCTACGAGCAGTACTTC. It is translated as CASSLDPLSSYEQYF.

The rearrangement joins TRBV5-6 to TRBJ1-6, with 8 bases that match TRBD1. The CDR3 length is 15 residues. The trim removed 0 bases at V and 7 bases at J, leaving 3 bases unmatched. From germline, CDR1 is SGHDT and CDR2 YYEEEE. The CDR3 region has the DNA TGTGCCAGCAGCTTGGCAGGGGGCCTGAATTCACCCCTCCACTTT. Amino acid sequence: CASSLAGGLNSPLHF.

Points on this clonotype: A much larger clone is a single base away; this may be a read error. The CDR3 loop reads CASSPLRTGGGYGYTF. CDR3 nucleotides: TGTGCCAGCAGTCCTCTACGGACAGGGGGCGGCTATGGCTACACCTTC. The genes are TRBV6-5 and TRBJ1-2; 11 bases are shared with TRBD1. V lost 5 bases to trimming and J lost 4 bases; unmatched junction nucleotides: 9. This CDR3 comprises 16 residues. Germline CDR1 is MNHEY and CDR2 is SVGAGI.

CDR3 in amino acids: CASSLEGRGWYEQYF. The DNA for the CDR3 is TGCGCCAGCAGCTTGGAGGGCAGGGGGTGGTACGAGCAGTACTTC. The chain recombines TRBV5-1 with TRBJ2-7, with 7 bases aligning to TRBD1. The germline V gene encodes CDR1 SGHRS and CDR2 YFSETQ. The CDR3 extends over 15 amino acids. After removal of 0 bases from V and 4 bases from J, the junction contained 7 bases not matched to a gene.

The chain couples TRBV25-1 to TRBJ2-7; D is perhaps TRBD1 or TRBD2 (5 bases each). V was shortened by 2 bases and J by 2 bases, with 10 bases between the two germline ends. CDR3 length: 14 residues. CDR1 is MGHDK and CDR2 is SYGVNS in the germline V gene. This chain's CDR3 is CASSERDVAYEQYF. DNA of the CDR3: TGTGCCAGCAGTGAACGGGACGTTGCCTACGAGCAGTACTTC.

The chain couples TRBV27 to TRBJ1-2; D remains ambiguous. CDR3 size: 15 residues. Germline CDR1 MNHEY, CDR2 SMNVEV (reference sequence). V lost 5 bases, J lost 5 bases, and 18 bases lay in between. This chain's CDR3 is CASSPGPPGGYGYTF. The CDR3 DNA follows: TGTGCCAGCAGTCCCGGGCCTCCTGGCGGATATGGCTACACCTTC.

V and J are TRBV7-2 and TRBJ1-1; TRBD1 is a possible D gene (6 bases). The V end was cut by 4 bases, the J end by 3 bases, with 12 bases between. CDR3 length: 14 residues. The germline CDR1 and CDR2 sequences are SGHTA and FQGNSA. CDR3 sequence reads: CASSSGRGYTEAFF. CDR3 DNA sequence: TGTGCCAGCAGCTCAGGGAGGGGGTACACTGAAGCTTTCTTT.

This clonotype has just a few counts. CDR3 loop: CASSSPGGGSTDTQYF. In nucleotides, the CDR3 is TGTGCCAGCAGCTCGCCGGGGGGAGGGAGCACAGATACGCAGTATTTT. The V call is TRBV12-3 or TRBV12-4, the J call TRBJ2-3; the match to TRBD2 covers 7 bases. The CDR3 length is 16 residues. Unmatched junction bases numbered 9, after V lost 6 bases and J lost 0 bases.

The V call is TRBV12-3 or TRBV12-4, the J call TRBJ2-5; the D is unclear. Trimming took off 3 bases at V and 2 bases at J, with 13 bases between the two ends. This CDR3 is 15 amino acids long. For the CDR3, the DNA is TGTGCCAGCAGTTTTTCGTCCGGATTGCAAGAGACCCAGTACTTC. The encoded protein is CASSFSSGLQETQYF.

This chain uses TRBV6-2 or TRBV6-3 with TRBJ2-7; tentative D call: TRBD1 (5 bases). The germline V and J ends were trimmed by 4 bases and 7 bases, with 11 bases remaining between them. The germline CDR1 and CDR2 sequences are MNHEY and SVGEGT. The CDR3 consists of 12 residues. This CDR3 is CASSFREGEQYF. For the CDR3, the DNA is TGTGCCAGCAGTTTCAGGGAAGGGGAGCAGTACTTC.

The sample holds many counts of this clonotype. V and J are TRBV29-1 and TRBJ2-1, with 9 positions matching TRBD2. This CDR3 has 19 residues. CDR1 and CDR2 (germline): SQVTM, ANQGSEA. Losses at the gene ends were 6 bases for V and 7 bases for J; bases not matched to a gene: 25. Here the CDR3 DNA reads TGCAGCGTCACCCAACGGAGTGATAGCGGGGGTGGGGTCCGAAATGAGCAGTTCTTC. Translated: CSVTQRSDSGGGVRNEQFF.

This clonotype was seen only a few times. V usage is TRBV15 and J usage is TRBJ2-1, with 8 bases identical to TRBD2. Per the germline V gene, CDR1 is LNHNV and CDR2 is YYDKDF (reference sequence). With 0 bases clipped from V and 4 bases from J, the junction kept 8 bases outside the gene matches. The length of the CDR3 is 17 residues. The CDR3: CATSRDLGRGDYNEQFF. DNA for the CDR3: TGTGCCACCAGCAGAGATTTGGGGCGGGGGGATTACAATGAGCAGTTCTTC. Filled out from reference TRBV15 and TRBJ2-1, the complete variable domain reads DAMVIQNPRYQVTQFGKPVTLSCSQTLNHNVMYWYQQKSSQAPKLLFHYYDKDFNNEADTPDNFQSRRPNTSFCFLDIRSPGLGDTAMYLCATSRDLGRGDYNEQFFGPGTRLTVL.

This clonotype has more than one count but fewer than ten. The chain links TRBV12-3 or TRBV12-4 to TRBJ1-5, with no clear D. The CDR3 runs to 14 residues. V was shortened by 8 bases and J by 1 base, with 12 bases between the two germline ends. CDR3 loop: CASDTGFSNQPQHF. CDR3 in DNA: TGTGCCAGCGATACGGGGTTCAGCAATCAGCCCCAGCATTTT.

The V gene is TRBV6-5, the J gene TRBJ1-1, with D tentatively TRBD1 (5 bases). Trimming left V 10 bases short and J 0 bases short, with 18 bases between. The V gene's germline CDR1 is MNHEY and CDR2 SVGAGI. The CDR3 length is 15 residues. The CDR3 region is CATLGTRGLNTEAFF. CDR3 DNA sequence: TGTGCCACCCTGGGTACAAGGGGACTGAACACTGAAGCTTTCTTT.

V gene TRBV18 combines with J gene TRBJ1-1; D is unresolved. CDR1 and CDR2 (germline): KGHSH, LQKENI. V shed 3 bases and J shed 0 bases, with 8 bases lying between them. The CDR3 length is 14 residues. CDR3 residues: CASSPFEMNTEAFF. CDR3 in DNA: TGTGCCAGCTCACCCTTCGAGATGAACACTGAAGCTTTCTTT.

This chain connects TRBV6-2 or TRBV6-3 to TRBJ1-4; the D gene is possibly TRBD1 (5 bases). CDR3 size: 13 residues. Germline V lookup: CDR1 MNHEY, CDR2 SVGEGT. V lost 8 bases, J lost 8 bases, and 15 bases lay in between. CDR3 amino acids: CASGPSAGEKLFF. For the CDR3, the DNA is TGTGCCAGCGGTCCGTCGGCAGGGGAAAAACTGTTTTTT.

This clonotype was recorded at least ten times. The chain joins TRBV29-1 to TRBJ2-7, with no clear D. Trimming removed 2 bases at V and 2 bases at J, with 7 bases between. The germline V gene has CDR1 SQVTM and CDR2 ANQGSEA. This CDR3 region has 12 residues. CDR3 amino acids: CSVEIDPYEQYF. CDR3 nucleotides: TGCAGCGTTGAAATTGACCCCTACGAGCAGTACTTC.